What follows are 6 T cell receptor beta chains derived from one specimen sequenced in a study of glioma-infiltrating T cells. Using RNA template, CDR3s of TCR alpha and beta were amplified with iRepertoire arm-PCR. TCRdb independently ran MiXCR on the multiplex PCR reads; one entry per CDR3 protein. There are about 380,000 distinct CDR3 sequences in the sample; 41% occur only once, and 9.5% to 15% lies in the top ten. What was sequenced was glioma tissue, nonneoplastic brain tissue, or PBMCs (not recorded which). The receptor source for this set is a human donor with low-grade glioma or glioblastoma, undergoing nonglioma brain surgery, or in good health (not recorded which).

In regard to this clonotype: This CDR3 fails to terminate in the conserved phenylalanine or tryptophan, so it likely reflects a read error. This chain connects TRBV6-2 or TRBV6-3 to TRBJ1-2; no clear D gene. V shed 4 bases and J shed 5 bases, with 11 bases lying between them. Looked up from germline, CDR1 is MNHEY and CDR2 is SVGEGT. This CDR3 contains 13 residues. The CDR3 coding sequence is TGTGCCAGCAGTTCCCGACACGCGTATGGCTACACCCTC. This sequence encodes CASSSRHAYGYTL.

This rearrangement joins TRBV29-1 to TRBJ2-7; 8 bases align to TRBD2. J lost 3 bases, V lost 6 bases, and 7 bases had no gene match. Germline assignment: CDR1 SQVTM and CDR2 ANQGSEA. CDR3 length equals 13 residues. The CDR3 bases are TGCAGCGTACTAGCGGTTATAGACTACGAGCAGTACTTC. Its translation is CSVLAVIDYEQYF.

The chain carries TRBV27 and TRBJ2-5; TRBD2 matches at 14 bases. The CDR3 loop spans 17 amino acids. Germline V lookup: CDR1 MNHEY, CDR2 SMNVEV (reference sequence). V was clipped by 7 bases and J by 4 bases; unmatched bases: 11. CDR3 region: CASKLLGLAGGSETQYF. The CDR3, as DNA: TGTGCCAGCAAACTCCTCGGACTAGCGGGAGGCTCAGAGACCCAGTACTTC.

This clonotype was observed at least ten times. The CDR3 DNA follows: TGTGCCAGCAGTCGTCGGAGCGGGAGGGCCGGATTAAGGGAGCTGTTTTTT. The encoded protein is CASSRRSGRAGLRELFF. V gene TRBV6-1 combines with J gene TRBJ2-2; 10 positions match TRBD2. Losses at the gene ends were 5 bases for V and 9 bases for J; bases not matched to a gene: 15. This CDR3 spans 17 amino acids. Germline lookup yields CDR1 MNHNS and CDR2 SASEGT.

Concerning this clonotype: This may be a read error: a much more frequent sequence differs by one nucleotide. The genes are TRBV9 and TRBJ2-7; tentatively, D is TRBD1 or TRBD2 (5 bases each). The CDR3 totals 17 residues. Trimming took off 0 bases at V and 7 bases at J, with 23 bases between the two ends. From germline, CDR1 is SGDLS and CDR2 YYNGEE. CDR3 loop: CASSVGVTGLASGEQYF. The CDR3 DNA sequence: TGTGCCAGCAGCGTAGGGGTGACGGGGCTAGCCTCCGGGGAGCAGTACTTC.

The table lists this clonotype with a few counts. This chain links TRBV20-1 with TRBJ2-7; D remains ambiguous. The CDR3 spans 11 residues. The germline V gene has CDR1 DFQATT and CDR2 SNEGSKA (reference sequence). V dropped 4 bases and J dropped 5 bases, with 9 bases sitting between them. This CDR3 is CSAKYVDEQYF. The CDR3 DNA reads as TGCAGTGCTAAATACGTAGACGAGCAGTACTTC.